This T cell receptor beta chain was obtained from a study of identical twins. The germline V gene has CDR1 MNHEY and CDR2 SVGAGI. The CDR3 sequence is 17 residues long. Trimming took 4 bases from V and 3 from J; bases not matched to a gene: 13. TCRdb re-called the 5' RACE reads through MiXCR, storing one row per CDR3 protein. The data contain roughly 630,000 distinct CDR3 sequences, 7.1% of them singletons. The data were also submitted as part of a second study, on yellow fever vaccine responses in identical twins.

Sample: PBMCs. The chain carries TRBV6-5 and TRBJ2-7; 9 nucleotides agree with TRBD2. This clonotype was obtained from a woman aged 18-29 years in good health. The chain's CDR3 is CASSSPRGREGIYEQYF. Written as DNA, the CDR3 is TGTGCCAGCAGTTCCCCGAGAGGGCGGGAGGGTATCTACGAGCAGTACTTC.